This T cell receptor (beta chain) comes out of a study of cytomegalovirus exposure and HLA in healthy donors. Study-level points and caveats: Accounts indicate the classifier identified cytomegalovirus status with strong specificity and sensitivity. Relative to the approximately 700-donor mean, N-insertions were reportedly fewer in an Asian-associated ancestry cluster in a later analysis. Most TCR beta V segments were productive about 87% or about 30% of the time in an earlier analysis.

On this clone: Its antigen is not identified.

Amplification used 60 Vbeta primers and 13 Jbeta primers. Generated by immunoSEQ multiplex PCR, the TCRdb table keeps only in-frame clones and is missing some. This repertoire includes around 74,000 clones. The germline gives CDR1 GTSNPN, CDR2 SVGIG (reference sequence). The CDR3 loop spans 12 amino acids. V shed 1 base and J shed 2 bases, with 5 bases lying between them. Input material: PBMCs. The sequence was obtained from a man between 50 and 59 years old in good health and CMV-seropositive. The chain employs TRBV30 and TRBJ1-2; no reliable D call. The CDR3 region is CAWSDRNYGYTF. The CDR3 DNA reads TGTGCCTGGAGTGACAGAAACTATGGCTACACCTTC.